The entry below describes one T cell receptor (beta chain). Its antigen is unidentified. This sample was taken from a study of CD8 T cells in ankylosing spondylitis. From germline, CDR1 is SGHKS and CDR2 YYEKEE (reference sequence). The CDR3 is made up of 14 amino acids. Deletions cut 3 bases from V and 3 bases from J, with 10 bases between. Study findings and constraints: Made up of eight highly homologous variants, a TCR beta motif appeared characteristic of ankylosing spondylitis blood.

TCRdb reanalysed the 5' RACE reads using MiXCR and keeps one entry per CDR3 protein. This table holds hundreds of thousands of distinct CDR3 sequences, 25% to 30% found once. The sequenced sample consisted of blood, either unsorted or a sorted T cell fraction (not recorded which). This TCR was recovered from a male donor with ankylosing spondylitis. This rearrangement joins TRBV5-5 to TRBJ1-5, with no clear D. CDR3 residues: CASSSMTDNQPQHF. As DNA, the CDR3 is TGTGCCAGCAGCTCCATGACGGACAATCAGCCCCAGCATTTT.